This T cell receptor beta chain was observed in a study of T-cell memory formation after mild COVID-19. The authors produced TCR alpha and TCR beta cDNA libraries with sample barcodes and UMIs by 5'RACE using constant-segment primers. MiXCR, applied by TCRdb to the 5' RACE reads, yields one record per CDR3 protein. The data contain hundreds of thousands of distinct CDR3 sequences, roughly 25% of them seen just once; the ten biggest clones take up around 13%. The sample holds a few counts of this clonotype. Its target is unknown. Germline V gene lookup returns CDR1 SGHTA and CDR2 FQGNSA. The CDR3 spans 16 residues. V lost 5 bases and J 2 bases, leaving 18 bases between the germline ends. Overall study results and limits: Contracting CD4+ clones sat mainly in CM and EM; CD8+ in EMRA. Memory from before infection featured some responding clones, which suggests cross-reactive memory joined.

The chain employs TRBV7-2 and TRBJ1-1, with TRBD1 as a possible D gene (5 bases). The TCR was taken from an adult woman who had mild COVID-19 (a few samples of this study predate the infection). Cell type and time point are not known. The specimen was PBMCs or a T cell subset sorted from them (not recorded which). The chain's CDR3 is CASSPRGFRGNTEAFF. The DNA of the CDR3 is TGTGCCAGCAGCCCCAGAGGTTTTAGGGGAAACACTGAAGCTTTCTTT.